This T cell receptor beta chain was recovered during a study of blood T cell repertoires in COVID-19. On the study more broadly: Acute-phase and convalescent COVID-19 samples originated in the United States, Italy and Spain.

Germline V gene sequence: CDR1 SGHRS, CDR2 YFSETQ. The CDR3 covers 15 residues. Trimming shortened V by 3 bases and J by 0 bases, and 11 bases separated the two germline ends. Per the authors' pipeline: Amplifying reference gene primers gave estimates of nucleated cell counts. The repertoire was sequenced with immunoSEQ multiplex PCR; TCRdb's copy has only in-frame clones and lacks some. That table supplies the V and J calls and clone size; D and trimming were determined from the DNA. This sample has fewer than 250,000 clones, with about four fifths found just once. The chain uses TRBV5-1 and TRBJ2-3; possible D gene TRBD2, 5 bases. This receptor was identified in a woman aged 40 to 55 with acute or convalescent COVID-19. Material for sequencing was peripheral blood. CDR3 sequence reads: CASSWGATSTDTQYF. CDR3 coding DNA: TGCGCCAGCAGCTGGGGAGCCACTAGCACAGATACGCAGTATTTT. The full variable domain, completed using reference TRBV5-1 and TRBJ2-3, is KAGVTQTPRYLIKTRGQQVTLSCSPISGHRSVSWYQQTPGQGLQFLFEYFSETQRNKGNFPGRFSGRQFSNSRSEMNVSTLELGDSALYLCASSWGATSTDTQYFGPGTRLTVL.